Shown below are 5 T cell receptor beta chains from a single sample sequenced in a study of identical twins. Each CDR3 protein gets one entry after TCRdb re-called the 5' RACE reads with MiXCR. The data contain fewer than 650,000 distinct CDR3 sequences, 9.6% of them singletons. These data were likewise used in another study, on yellow fever vaccine responses in identical twins.

Sequencing used PBMCs. The source of these receptors is a woman between 18 and 30 years old in good health.

V usage is TRBV3-1 and J usage is TRBJ2-1, with D uncertain. The CDR3 is 15 amino acids. V gave up 1 base and J gave up 8 bases, with 15 bases separating them. Germline CDR1 is LGHDT and CDR2 is YNNKEL (reference sequence). CDR3 in amino acids: CASSQAWGRRDEQFF. CDR3 sequence (DNA): TGTGCCAGCAGCCAAGCCTGGGGTCGACGCGATGAGCAGTTCTTC.

This clonotype was counted ten times or more. The J gene is TRBJ1-6, the V gene TRBV20-1; TRBD1 matches at 7 bases. The CDR3 extends over 13 amino acids. J was trimmed by 6 bases and V by 4 bases; bases with no gene match: 3. Germline V gene data show CDR1 as DFQATT and CDR2 as SNEGSKA (reference sequence). CDR3 DNA: TGCAGTGCTATTACAGGGGCTAATTCACCCCTCCACTTT. Translating gives CSAITGANSPLHF.

This clonotype was recorded many times. The chain recombines TRBV29-1 with TRBJ2-7; TRBD2 aligns across 11 bases. V trimming: 6 bases; J trimming: 0 bases; junction bases outside the gene matches: 4. The germline V gene has CDR1 SQVTM and CDR2 ANQGSEA. This CDR3 is 14 amino acids long. The CDR3 sequence: CSVSGLADSYEQYF. In DNA form, the CDR3 reads TGCAGCGTATCGGGACTAGCGGACTCCTACGAGCAGTACTTC.

This clonotype was seen ten or more times. This chain connects TRBV28 to TRBJ2-5, with 15 bases aligning to TRBD2. V lost 3 bases, J lost 3 bases, and 17 bases stayed unmatched. The CDR3 totals 21 residues. Germline lookup yields CDR1 MDHEN and CDR2 SYDVKM. The DNA of the CDR3 is TGTGCCAGCAGTTTCCGATCCTTCCGGACTAGCGGGAGGGGGGGAAAAGAGACCCAGTACTTC. Translated, it gives CASSFRSFRTSGRGGKETQYF.

This chain joins TRBV7-9 and TRBJ2-7, with D perhaps TRBD1 or TRBD2 (5 bases each). This CDR3 contains 12 residues. The germline V gene has CDR1 SEHNR and CDR2 FQNEAQ (reference sequence). The V gene lost 5 bases and the J gene lost 11 bases, with 16 bases spanning the gap. The CDR3 loop reads CASSKGDGPKYF. CDR3 sequence (DNA): TGTGCCAGCAGCAAAGGGGACGGTCCCAAGTACTTC.